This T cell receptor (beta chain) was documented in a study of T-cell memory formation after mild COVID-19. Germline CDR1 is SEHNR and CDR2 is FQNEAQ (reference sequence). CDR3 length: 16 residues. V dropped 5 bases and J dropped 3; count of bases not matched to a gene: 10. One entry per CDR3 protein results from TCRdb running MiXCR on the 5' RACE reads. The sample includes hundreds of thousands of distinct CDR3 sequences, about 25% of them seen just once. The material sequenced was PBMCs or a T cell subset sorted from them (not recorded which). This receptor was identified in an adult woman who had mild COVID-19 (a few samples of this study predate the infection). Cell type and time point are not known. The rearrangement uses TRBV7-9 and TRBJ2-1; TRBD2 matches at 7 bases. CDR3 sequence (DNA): TGTGCCAGCAGCCGATCAGGGCGGGGGAGCTACAATGAGCAGTTCTTC. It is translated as CASSRSGRGSYNEQFF.